This is a list of T cell receptor beta chains from one sample in a study of cytomegalovirus exposure and HLA in healthy donors. Here immunoSEQ multiplex PCR was the method, and the copy in TCRdb shows in-frame clones only, minus some. This table holds tens of thousands of clones, 93% found once. The sequencing input was PBMCs. Receptors were obtained from a woman aged 25 to 45 in good health and CMV-seronegative. Each CDR3 is given with its conserved first and last residue. The D gene is left open where the match is weak.

V	D	J	CDR3	DNA
TRBV5-1	TRBD2	TRBJ2-1	CASSFRTSGHEQFF	TGCGCCAGCAGCTTTAGGACTAGCGGGCATGAGCAGTTCTTC
TRBV7-5	NA	TRBJ2-7	CARSGRLVSEQYF	TGTGCCAGAAGCGGCCGACTAGTCTCCGAGCAGTACTTC
TRBV28	TRBD1	TRBJ2-7	CATGGQERIGYEQYF	TGTGCCACCGGAGGACAGGAACGTATTGGGTACGAGCAGTACTTC
TRBV30	NA	TRBJ2-1	CAWSVEAADYNEQFF	TGTGCCTGGAGTGTCGAAGCGGCTGACTACAATGAGCAGTTCTTC
TRBV2	NA	TRBJ2-3	CASSEGLGAGLRGTEGSTDTQYF	TGTGCCAGCAGTGAAGGGCTCGGTGCGGGGCTCCGGGGGACAGAAGGCAGCACAGATACGCAGTATTTT
TRBV5-5	NA	TRBJ2-1	CASSLADRDRSYNEQFF	TGTGCCAGCAGCTTGGCCGATCGGGATCGCTCCTACAATGAGCAGTTCTTC
TRBV25-1	NA	TRBJ1-2	CASTGELYGYTF	TGTGCCAGCACGGGTGAACTATATGGCTACACCTTC
TRBV6-6	NA	TRBJ2-7	CASSSPGTSNYEQYF	TGTGCCAGCAGTTCCCCCGGGACATCTAACTACGAGCAGTACTTC
TRBV7-7	TRBD1	TRBJ1-1	CASSPFPPGQENTEAFF	TGTGCCAGCAGCCCCTTCCCACCGGGACAGGAGAACACTGAAGCTTTCTTT
TRBV27	NA	TRBJ1-4	CASSLYGTTNEKLFF	TGTGCCAGCAGTTTATACGGTACAACTAATGAAAAACTGTTTTTT